The present T cell receptor beta chain was sequenced within a study of blood T cell repertoires in COVID-19 (dated by TCRdb to about 2020). With respect to the entire study: Collaborator samples came from the United States, Italy and Spain and covered acute and convalescent phases of COVID-19. The prospective study material was composed of cDNA or gDNA derived from T cells, B-cell-depleted T cells, or PBMCs. Subjects who had been exposed to COVID-19, were actively infected with it, or had recovered from it provided the deeply sampled blood TCRbeta repertoires that made up the dataset. A freely available public database, intended as a resource for researchers studying the immune response to SARS-CoV-2, is where the repertoires were released. The samples were drawn from two sources: the first 160 participants of the ongoing ImmuneRACE study, and over 950 subjects contributed by 6 global collaborators. The sample metadata nearly always contained a de-identified subject ID, COVID-19 status, age in years and sex. Where HLA class I and class II types were available, the types were taken from metadata supplied by the sample provider, not from assay-based typing.

This clone was recorded once. The antigen it binds to is not known. The junction and the germline gene differ at one end; a read error may be behind it. This same CDR3 is encoded by further DNA sequences in the sample. One collaborating source in Seattle enrolled patients while the patients were actively infected and followed the patients over time throughout the course of disease. Whole blood was collected in K2EDTA tubes by collaborating institutions according to the institutions' own protocols. For TCRbeta analysis, collaborator samples were shipped as frozen whole blood, as isolated PBMCs, or as DNA extracted from either sample type. Paper-wide results and their limitations: The amount of clinical and demographic metadata varied by source and participant and was provided uncurated.

TCRbeta CDR3 regions were amplified from genomic DNA by means of the immunoSEQ Assay, a bias-controlled multiplex PCR. The paper's processing steps were these. The number of nucleated cells in each sample was estimated by amplification of reference gene primers within the assay. Sequence reads were collapsed and filtered to measure the absolute abundance of every unique TCRbeta CDR3 rearrangement. For each sample, productive Simpson clonality was calculated by taking the square root of Simpson's diversity index across productive rearrangements. As stored in TCRdb, this immuneACCESS dataset retains in-frame rearrangements with V and J assigned. A fraction of the clones does not appear; measured against another copy, unresolved V genes explain less than half of the discrepancy, and the remainder lacks a known reason. The V and J calls and clone size are taken from that table; D and trimming were inferred from the DNA. In this sample the table shows about 52,000 clones, about 81% of which occur a single time. The ten largest clones take up over 20% of the sample.

CDR3 length: 14 amino acids, cysteine to phenylalanine. Of all the DNA, just the CDR3 is kept, 42 bases in frame from base 1. The germline V gene (reference sequence) sets CDR1 to GTSNPN and CDR2 to SVGIG. This chain is built from TRBV30 and TRBJ2-7, and 7 bases in between align with TRBD1. The TCR was taken from an elderly woman with COVID-19, enrolled during active disease. The sample comprised peripheral blood. Here is the DNA: TGTGCCTGGAGTGAAGGGGGCGCCTCCTACGAGCAGTATTTC. Its translation reads: CAWSEGGASYEQYF.